The 30 T cell receptor beta chains reported below all come from one sample, sequenced in a study of response to subunit inactivated influenza vaccine (dated by TCRdb to 2016 to 2018). Library preparation employed RT-PCR. TCRdb names Illumina HiSeq 2500 as the instrument used. The raw public data were reprocessed by TCRdb itself: fastp quality trimming at Q25, MiXCR clonotype calling, in-frame beta chains only. All rows with the same CDR3 protein become a single entry with the most common DNA and genes. This sample gives around 540,000 distinct CDR3 sequences in total; approximately 12% of them show up just once. The ten top clones hold roughly 10% of the sample. The sample consisted of PBMCs from blood, taken on the day of vaccination. The receptors derive from a man between 50 and 59 years old who received an inactivated influenza vaccine. Donor details come from another sample of the same person, matched by shared clones.

In this sample, this clonotype turned up many times. The rearrangement uses TRBV6-1 and TRBJ1-1; D not certain. The germline V gene has CDR1 MNHNS and CDR2 SASEGT. CDR3 size: 13 residues. V dropped 5 bases and J dropped 1 base, with 8 bases sitting between them. The CDR3 DNA follows: TGTGCCAGCAGTCCCAGACAGAACACTGAAGCTTTCTTT. Translated: CASSPRQNTEAFF.

There are many counts of this clonotype. This chain links TRBV28 with TRBJ2-7; no clear D. The CDR3 consists of 15 residues. V was pared by 2 bases and J by 0 bases, with 11 bases between. The germline V gene encodes CDR1 MDHEN and CDR2 SYDVKM. The CDR3 region has the DNA TGTGCCAGCAGTTTACTGGACCCCAGCTCCTACGAGCAGTACTTC. Translating it yields CASSLLDPSSYEQYF. The variable domain in full, with the rest retrieved from reference TRBV28 and TRBJ2-7, is DVKVTQSSRYLVKRTGEKVFLECVQDMDHENMFWYRQDPGLGLRLIYFSYDVKMKEKGDIPEGYSVSREKKERFSLILESASTNQTSMYLCASSLLDPSSYEQYFGPGTRLTVT.

This clonotype occurred many times. This chain connects TRBV19 to TRBJ2-7; the match to TRBD2 covers 8 bases. V lost 0 bases to trimming and J lost 2 bases; unmatched junction nucleotides: 3. CDR1 is LNHDA and CDR2 is SQIVND in the germline V gene (reference sequence). The CDR3 is made up of 15 amino acids. The CDR3 is CASSIDNGGAYEQYF. DNA of the CDR3: TGTGCCAGTAGTATAGATAACGGGGGGGCCTACGAGCAGTACTTC.

The chain couples TRBV24-1 to TRBJ1-5; no reliable D call. The CDR3 is 14 amino acids. Looked up from germline, CDR1 is KGHDR and CDR2 is SFDVKD. V was cut by 4 bases and J by 7 bases, with 13 bases left in between. In DNA, the CDR3 is TGTGCCACCAGTGACTATCGGACGGGGCAGCCCCAGCATTTT. Translating gives CATSDYRTGQPQHF.

Only a few counts were recorded for this clonotype. The chain uses TRBV18 and TRBJ2-1; 8 positions match TRBD1. The trim removed 3 bases at V and 7 bases at J, leaving 5 bases unmatched. In germline, CDR1 is KGHSH, CDR2 LQKENI. CDR3 length equals 14 residues. CDR3 sequence: CASSPPTGENEQFF. The CDR3 region has the DNA TGTGCCAGCTCACCTCCGACAGGGGAGAATGAGCAGTTCTTC. Combining the CDR3 with reference TRBV18 and TRBJ2-1 gives the whole variable domain NAGVMQNPRHLVRRRGQEARLRCSPMKGHSHVYWYRQLPEEGLKFMVYLQKENIIDESGMPKERFSAEFPKEGPSILRIQQVVRGDSAAYFCASSPPTGENEQFFGPGTRLTVL.

This clonotype showed up just a few times. The rearrangement links TRBV20-1 to TRBJ2-3, with 8 nucleotides matching TRBD2. V was clipped by 6 bases and J by 1 base; unmatched bases: 6. The CDR3 has 14 residues. Per the germline V gene, CDR1 is DFQATT and CDR2 is SNEGSKA (reference sequence). The CDR3 spells CSAGQRGRTDTQYF. Written as DNA, the CDR3 is TGCAGTGCCGGACAGCGGGGGCGCACAGATACGCAGTATTTT.

This clonotype was counted between two and nine times. The V gene is TRBV10-3, the J gene TRBJ2-1; D not resolved. The V gene lost 10 bases and the J gene lost 5 bases, with 9 bases spanning the gap. This CDR3 contains 11 residues. The V gene's germline CDR1 is ENHRY and CDR2 SYGVKD. CDR3 coding DNA: TGTGCCACCACCAGAAACAATGAGCAGTTCTTC. This encodes CATTRNNEQFF.

The chain carries TRBV12-3 or TRBV12-4 and TRBJ1-2; D is unresolved. The V end was cut by 6 bases, the J end by 8 bases, with 10 bases between. This CDR3 contains 11 residues. CDR3 DNA sequence: TGTGCCAGCAGAAACACCGGGGGCTACACCTTC. It yields the protein CASRNTGGYTF.

This clonotype has at least ten counts. This chain links TRBV7-6 with TRBJ2-7; 7 nucleotides match TRBD2. V dropped 5 bases and J dropped 0; count of bases not matched to a gene: 4. This CDR3 comprises 14 residues. The germline V gene encodes CDR1 SGHVS and CDR2 FNYEAQ. CDR3 in amino acids: CASSRDYGSYEQYF. CDR3 in DNA: TGTGCCAGCAGCCGGGACTACGGCTCCTACGAGCAGTACTTC.

This clonotype has only a few counts. The CDR3 sequence: CATSDNAGTGAYNEQFF. CDR3 coding DNA: TGTGCCACCAGTGACAACGCCGGGACAGGGGCCTACAATGAGCAGTTCTTC. The gene calls are TRBV24-1 and TRBJ2-1; 10 bases match TRBD1. V lost 4 bases and J lost 2; bases outside the gene matches: 7. This CDR3 spans 17 amino acids. CDR1 and CDR2 from the germline V gene are KGHDR and SFDVKD.

The rearrangement joins TRBV5-1 to TRBJ2-7; TRBD1 matches at 8 bases. The CDR3 sequence is 14 residues long. The V and J ends lost 7 bases and 5 bases, in that order; junction bases with no gene match: 11. From germline, CDR1 is SGHRS and CDR2 YFSETQ. The CDR3 coding sequence is TGCGCCAGCGGTAATGACAGGGGATTCGACGAGCAGTACTTC. Protein product: CASGNDRGFDEQYF.

The rearrangement joins TRBV5-1 to TRBJ2-1, with TRBD2 matching over 9 bases. The CDR3 has 16 amino acids. Germline V gives CDR1 SGHRS, CDR2 YFSETQ. Losses at the gene ends were 0 bases for V and 8 bases for J; bases not matched to a gene: 9. The CDR3 DNA is TGCGCCAGCAGCTTGGCCGGGGCTAGCGGGATCGATGAGCAGTTCTTC. This gives the protein CASSLAGASGIDEQFF. Full variable domain (missing parts from reference TRBV5-1 and TRBJ2-1): KAGVTQTPRYLIKTRGQQVTLSCSPISGHRSVSWYQQTPGQGLQFLFEYFSETQRNKGNFPGRFSGRQFSNSRSEMNVSTLELGDSALYLCASSLAGASGIDEQFFGPGTRLTVL.

For this clonotype: This sequence may be a read error, since a much larger clone differs from it by one base. The V and J genes are TRBV6-1 and TRBJ2-2, with 14 bases fitting TRBD2. This CDR3 comprises 15 residues. Trimming at V came to 10 bases and at J to 4 bases, leaving 5 bases not matched to a gene. Germline CDR1 reads MNHNS; CDR2 reads SASEGT. The CDR3: CANRLAGGPTGELFF. The CDR3 DNA reads as TGTGCCAACAGACTAGCGGGAGGGCCCACCGGGGAGCTGTTTTTT.

The J gene is TRBJ1-2, the V gene TRBV12-3 or TRBV12-4, with 8 bases fitting TRBD1. The CDR3 consists of 15 residues. J was trimmed by 8 bases and V by 6 bases; bases with no gene match: 14. CDR3 residues: CASRGGSAGGEGYTF. The CDR3 nucleotides read TGTGCCAGCAGGGGAGGTTCGGCAGGGGGCGAGGGCTACACCTTC.

This rearrangement joins TRBV20-1 to TRBJ2-1, with 11 positions matching TRBD2. The CDR3 length is 16 residues. V was clipped by 4 bases and J by 7 bases; unmatched bases: 12. Germline assignment: CDR1 DFQATT and CDR2 SNEGSKA (reference sequence). The CDR3 DNA is TGCAGTGCTATCAGACCGGGACTAGCGGTCAGAAATGAGCAGTTCTTC. It is translated as CSAIRPGLAVRNEQFF.

The chain carries TRBV7-9 and TRBJ2-2; D is possibly TRBD1 or TRBD2 (5 bases each). Germline CDR1 and CDR2: SEHNR and FQNEAQ (reference sequence). This CDR3 contains 15 residues. Trimming took 4 bases from V and 8 from J, leaving 17 bases between them. The CDR3: CASSSQLGRSGELFF. In DNA, the CDR3 is TGTGCCAGCAGCTCCCAACTGGGACGATCTGGGGAGCTGTTTTTT.

This rearrangement joins TRBV20-1 to TRBJ1-6; D unresolved. The CDR3 contains 14 residues. Germline CDR1 and CDR2: DFQATT and SNEGSKA (reference sequence). Between the trimmed V and J ends, which lost 6 bases and 3 bases, there was a span of 12 bases. The CDR3 spells CSAMDGNYNSPLHF. CDR3 nucleotides: TGCAGTGCCATGGACGGAAACTATAATTCACCCCTCCACTTT.

This chain joins TRBV29-1 and TRBJ2-1; 9 nucleotides line up with TRBD2. V shed 2 bases, J shed 9 bases, and the junction held 11 bases outside the gene matches. The CDR3 totals 15 residues. Germline V gene data show CDR1 as SQVTM and CDR2 as ANQGSEA. The CDR3 is CSVELWASGEGEQFF. The CDR3 nucleotides are TGCAGCGTTGAACTCTGGGCTAGCGGGGAAGGTGAGCAGTTCTTC.

This clonotype appeared a few times. The rearrangement links TRBV5-1 to TRBJ2-5; 11 bases align to TRBD1. CDR1 is SGHRS and CDR2 is YFSETQ in the germline V gene. V gave up 4 bases and J gave up 5 bases; unmatched junction bases: 10. There are 16 residues in the CDR3. CDR3 DNA sequence: TGCGCCAGCAGCCCTCTCTGGACAGGGGGCCCTGAGACCCAGTACTTC. Amino acids: CASSPLWTGGPETQYF.

In its sample, this clonotype was seen many times. The rearrangement joins TRBV10-2 to TRBJ2-7, with 10 bases identical to TRBD1. From germline, CDR1 is WSHSY and CDR2 SAAADI. The CDR3 runs 14 residues. V shed 4 bases, J shed 3 bases, and the junction held 3 bases outside the gene matches. CDR3 sequence: CASSAGTGVYEQYF. CDR3 bases: TGCGCCAGCAGTGCCGGGACAGGGGTCTACGAGCAGTACTTC.

The chain recombines TRBV15 with TRBJ1-2; 12 bases line up with TRBD1. CDR3 size: 19 residues. Germline-derived CDR1 and CDR2 are LNHNV and YYDKDF (reference sequence). V lost 1 base, J lost 0 bases, and 9 bases stayed unmatched. CDR3 loop: CATSRGVGTGGKTNYGYTF. The CDR3 DNA reads TGTGCCACCAGCAGAGGAGTCGGGACAGGGGGCAAGACTAACTATGGCTACACCTTC.

This clonotype was seen a few times. The chain couples TRBV20-1 to TRBJ2-7, with TRBD1 identical over 11 bases. Germline loops: CDR1 DFQATT, CDR2 SNEGSKA (reference sequence). V lost 1 base to trimming and J lost 3 bases; unmatched junction nucleotides: 2. The CDR3 covers 14 residues. The CDR3 protein is CSARGDRGIYEQYF. DNA of the CDR3: TGCAGTGCTAGAGGGGACAGGGGGATCTACGAGCAGTACTTC.

The chain couples TRBV20-1 to TRBJ1-3; TRBD1 aligns across 8 bases. The length of the CDR3 is 15 residues. Germline-derived CDR1 and CDR2 are DFQATT and SNEGSKA (reference sequence). V was clipped by 6 bases and J by 4 bases; unmatched bases: 11. In DNA form, the CDR3 reads TGCAGTGCCGCATTCACAGGGGGGAGCGGAAACACCATATATTTT. It codes for CSAAFTGGSGNTIYF.

This clonotype was detected a few times. The V and J genes are TRBV20-1 and TRBJ2-2; tentatively, D is TRBD2 (5 bases). V gave up 3 bases and J gave up 1 base, with 12 bases separating them. The CDR3 consists of 15 residues. In germline, CDR1 is DFQATT, CDR2 SNEGSKA (reference sequence). As DNA, the CDR3 is TGCAGTGCTAGTTTGAGGGCTCTGAACACCGGGGAGCTGTTTTTT. This sequence encodes CSASLRALNTGELFF.

This clonotype was counted a few times. The J gene is TRBJ1-3, the V gene TRBV5-6; D not certain. The CDR3 covers 14 residues. V lost 0 bases and J lost 3, with 7 bases in between. CDR1 SGHDT and CDR2 YYEEEE come from the germline V gene. CDR3 region: CASSLDADGNTIYF. As DNA, the CDR3 is TGTGCCAGCAGCTTGGACGCGGATGGAAACACCATATATTTT.

This clonotype was picked up a small number of times. The DNA for the CDR3 is TGTGCCAGCAGCCAAGCTGGACACGTCAATGAGCAGTTCTTC. Its protein is CASSQAGHVNEQFF. The rearrangement joins TRBV3-1 to TRBJ2-1; a weak D match, TRBD1 (5 bases). The CDR3 is 14 amino acids. V lost 1 base and J 6 bases, leaving 10 bases between the germline ends. Germline CDR1 and CDR2: LGHDT and YNNKEL (reference sequence).

J is TRBJ2-1 and V is TRBV27; D is ambiguous. Germline V gives CDR1 MNHEY, CDR2 SMNVEV (reference sequence). The germline V and J ends were trimmed by 3 bases and 6 bases, with 12 bases remaining between them. This CDR3 region has 14 residues. The CDR3: CASSFSVKTNEQFF. For the CDR3, the DNA is TGTGCCAGCAGTTTCTCAGTAAAAACCAATGAGCAGTTCTTC.

This clonotype was counted once. The chain uses TRBV16 and TRBJ2-2, with D perhaps matching TRBD1 (5 bases). The germline V gene encodes CDR1 KGHSY and CDR2 FQNENV. This CDR3 region has 13 residues. Trimming shortened V by 4 bases and J by 7 bases, and 10 bases separated the two germline ends. CDR3 amino acids: CASSRQSDGELFF. For the CDR3, the DNA is TGTGCCAGCAGCCGACAGTCAGACGGGGAGCTGTTTTTT. Full variable domain (missing parts from reference TRBV16 and TRBJ2-2): GEEVAQTPKHLVRGEGQKAKLYCAPIKGHSYVFWYQQVLKNEFKFLISFQNENVFDETGMPKERFSAKCLPNSPCSLEIQATKLEDSAVYFCASSRQSDGELFFGEGSRLTVL.

This chain joins TRBV7-2 and TRBJ2-3; D is unresolved. Germline-derived CDR1 and CDR2 are SGHTA and FQGNSA. This CDR3 is built from 13 residues. V lost 4 bases and J lost 7, with 12 bases in between. The CDR3 DNA follows: TGTGCCAGCAGCTCCCCCCCCACCTATACGCAGTATTTT. Translated, it gives CASSSPPTYTQYF.

This clonotype has a handful of counts. The rearrangement joins TRBV5-1 to TRBJ1-4, with 9 bases aligning to TRBD1. J was trimmed by 8 bases and V by 0 bases; bases with no gene match: 5. This CDR3 has 15 residues. Germline V lookup: CDR1 SGHRS, CDR2 YFSETQ. CDR3 region: CASSLGDRVNEKLFF. DNA of the CDR3: TGCGCCAGCAGCTTGGGGGACAGGGTAAACGAAAAACTGTTTTTT.